This T cell receptor (beta chain) was obtained from a study of T cells in Graves' hyperthyroidism and ophthalmopathy. This clonotype was recorded many times. The target antigen is unknown. Study conclusions and caveats: Stable hyperthyroidism was separated from ophthalmopathy by a model based on 13 V-J features.

V was pared by 6 bases and J by 2 bases, with 7 bases between. This CDR3 contains 12 residues. CDR1 is LNHDA, CDR2 SQIVND, per germline (reference sequence). It was RNA transcripts that yielded the amplified TCR beta CDR3 regions. HTBI primers were the set used in a first-round RT-PCR of the TCR CDR3. TCRdb processed the multiplex PCR reads anew with MiXCR; each CDR3 protein has one entry. The sample consists of 600,000 to 700,000 distinct CDR3 sequences, less than 45% of them appearing once. The rearrangement uses TRBV19 and TRBJ1-2; D is ambiguous. The TCR comes from an adult man with Graves' disease, either hyperthyroidism or ophthalmopathy (not recorded which). Sequences were obtained from peripheral blood or thyroid tissue (not recorded which). This CDR3 is CASRSDNYGYTF. CDR3 coding DNA: TGTGCCAGTAGGTCGGACAACTATGGCTACACCTTC.